One and the same sample provided the 30 T cell receptor beta chains below, sequenced in a study of CD8+CD57+ T cells in acquired aplastic anemia. Patients included in sequencing had previously demonstrated CD8+CD57+ cell expansion by flow cytometry. The use of genomic DNA as template underpinned the TCR beta VDJ and CDR3 profiling. TCRdb recomputed calls from the reads with MiXCR, one row per CDR3 protein. Of around 180,000 distinct CDR3 sequences detected, approximately 48% appear once; the ten largest clones hold about 1.8%. Material for sequencing was sorted CD4+, CD8+, or CD8+CD57+ T cells (not recorded which) from PBMCs. The receptors here all came from a human donor with aplastic anemia.

Concerning this clonotype itself: At one boundary the junction diverges from the germline segment, which might be a read error. V gene TRBV12-3 or TRBV12-4 combines with J gene TRBJ2-1, with D hard to call. This CDR3 spans 11 amino acids. The CDR3 spells CASRYYSEQFF. The CDR3 region has the DNA TGTGCCAGCAGATATTACAGTGAGCAGTTCTTC.

This clonotype was observed many times. The chain combines TRBV9 with TRBJ1-3; D gene ambiguous. Germline values: CDR1 SGDLS, CDR2 YYNGEE. Trimming shortened V by 0 bases and J by 0 bases, and 10 bases separated the two germline ends. The CDR3 extends over 16 amino acids. CDR3 coding DNA: TGTGCCAGCAGCGTAGGGGATACTTTCTCTGGAAACACCATATATTTT. Translated, it gives CASSVGDTFSGNTIYF.

This clonotype was counted at least ten times. This chain joins TRBV15 and TRBJ2-1, with D possibly matching TRBD1 (6 bases). The CDR3 consists of 19 residues. The V gene's germline CDR1 is LNHNV and CDR2 YYDKDF (reference sequence). The ends were cut back, 3 bases at V and 0 bases at J, with 21 bases in the middle. The CDR3 nucleotides are TGTGCCACCAGCAGCCCCACTCAACACAGGGTTAGCTCCTACAATGAGCAGTTCTTC. It yields the protein CATSSPTQHRVSSYNEQFF.

Within the sample, this clonotype is medium-sized. The chain joins TRBV2 to TRBJ1-6; 7 bases are a match to TRBD1. This CDR3 is built from 15 residues. The V and J ends lost 7 bases and 9 bases, in that order; junction bases with no gene match: 12. The germline gives CDR1 SNHLY, CDR2 FYNNEI. CDR3 loop: CASNDREGYGSPLHF. The CDR3 DNA is TGTGCCAGCAACGACAGGGAGGGTTACGGTTCACCCCTCCACTTT.

CDR3 in amino acids: CATSDATGYNEQFF. The CDR3, as DNA: TGTGCCACCAGTGACGCCACAGGTTACAATGAGCAGTTCTTC. The J gene is TRBJ2-1, the V gene TRBV24-1, with a possible D match to TRBD1 (5 bases). The CDR3 sequence is 14 residues long. Germline V CDR1 and CDR2: KGHDR, SFDVKD. Deletions cut 4 bases from V and 4 bases from J, with 10 bases between.

This clonotype was seen ten or more times. This rearrangement joins TRBV12-3 or TRBV12-4 to TRBJ2-5; perhaps D is TRBD1 or TRBD2 (5 bases each). V lost 2 bases to trimming and J lost 2 bases, with 9 bases between them. CDR3 length: 14 amino acids. CDR3 protein: CASSLYGAQETQYF. For the CDR3, the DNA is TGTGCCAGCAGTTTATACGGGGCTCAAGAGACCCAGTACTTC.

This chain joins TRBV7-9 and TRBJ1-3; D is undetermined. V lost 4 bases, J lost 4 bases, and 8 bases lay in between. Germline lookup yields CDR1 SEHNR and CDR2 FQNEAQ (reference sequence). The CDR3 covers 13 residues. In nucleotides, the CDR3 is TGTGCCAGCAGCTCGGACGGGGGAAACACCATATATTTT. Protein sequence: CASSSDGGNTIYF.

The chain combines TRBV10-2 with TRBJ2-6; D not certain. V lost 2 bases and J 0 bases, leaving 8 bases between the germline ends. Per germline, CDR1 WSHSY and CDR2 SAAADI. This CDR3 comprises 16 residues. CDR3 sequence reads: CASSENAGSGANVLTF. CDR3 nucleotide sequence: TGCGCCAGCAGTGAGAATGCAGGCTCTGGGGCCAACGTCCTGACTTTC.

This clonotype has a count of ten or more. This chain connects TRBV7-2 to TRBJ1-1, with a possible D match to TRBD1 (6 bases). V was trimmed by 1 base and J by 6 bases, leaving 12 bases between them. The CDR3 is 14 residues long. Looked up from germline, CDR1 is SGHTA and CDR2 is FQGNSA. CDR3 protein: CASSLVNRVSEAFF. The DNA for the CDR3 is TGTGCCAGCAGCTTAGTGAACAGGGTGTCTGAAGCTTTCTTT. Full variable domain (missing parts from reference TRBV7-2 and TRBJ1-1): GAGVSQSPSNKVTEKGKDVELRCDPISGHTALYWYRQSLGQGLEFLIYFQGNSAPDKSGLPSDRFSAERTGGSVSTLTIQRTQQEDSAVYLCASSLVNRVSEAFFGQGTRLTVV.

In its sample, this clonotype was seen many times. CDR3 nucleotides: TGTGCCATCAGTGAGTCGGGGCTAGGGGGCACTGAAGCTTTCTTT. It encodes CAISESGLGGTEAFF. The genes are TRBV10-3 and TRBJ1-1; possibly TRBD1 for D (6 bases). This CDR3 is 15 amino acids long. Trimming pared 0 bases from V and 4 bases from J, leaving 12 bases between. Germline loops: CDR1 ENHRY, CDR2 SYGVKD.

This clonotype was detected many times. This chain links TRBV7-9 with TRBJ2-2; 11 bases are shared with TRBD2. Per the germline V gene, CDR1 is SEHNR and CDR2 is FQNEAQ (reference sequence). The CDR3 has 17 amino acids. V lost 3 bases to trimming and J lost 4 bases; unmatched junction nucleotides: 7. CDR3 sequence (DNA): TGTGCCAGCAGCTTCCCAACTAGCGGGAGTCCCACCGGGGAGCTGTTTTTT. This codes for CASSFPTSGSPTGELFF.

In this sample, this clonotype turned up many times. The chain uses TRBV19 and TRBJ2-6; tentatively, D is TRBD1 or TRBD2 (5 bases each). This CDR3 spans 16 amino acids. V was trimmed by 3 bases and J by 2 bases, leaving 11 bases between them. The V gene's germline CDR1 is LNHDA and CDR2 SQIVND (reference sequence). CDR3: CASSMVRGTGANVLTF. DNA for the CDR3: TGTGCCAGTAGTATGGTACGGGGCACTGGGGCCAACGTCCTGACTTTC.

In this sample, this clonotype turned up a few times. The CDR3 DNA reads TGTGCCAGCAGCCGCGCATACAATGAGCAGTTCTTC. Its protein product is CASSRAYNEQFF. The V gene is TRBV7-6, the J gene TRBJ2-1; the D is unclear. Trimming shortened V by 5 bases and J by 4 bases, and 6 bases separated the two germline ends. Germline V gene sequence: CDR1 SGHVS, CDR2 FNYEAQ. The CDR3 is made up of 12 amino acids.

The genes are TRBV10-3 and TRBJ2-1, with TRBD2 identical over 7 bases. The CDR3 sequence is 16 residues long. After removal of 8 bases from V and 4 bases from J, the junction contained 14 bases not matched to a gene. CDR1 and CDR2 (germline): ENHRY, SYGVKD. For the CDR3, the DNA is TGTGCCATCCTCGCTAGAGAGGGTAGCGGGTACAATGAGCAGTTCTTC. Translation: CAILAREGSGYNEQFF.

This chain connects TRBV7-2 to TRBJ1-1; a possible D gene is TRBD1 (6 bases). The CDR3 spans 14 residues. V was cut by 4 bases and J by 7 bases, with 16 bases left in between. CDR1 and CDR2 (germline): SGHTA, FQGNSA. CDR3 sequence (DNA): TGTGCCAGCAGCTCCTTACAGGGATATGGTGAAGCTTTCTTT. Protein product: CASSSLQGYGEAFF.

The CDR3 loop is CASSLVGQSYEQYF. CDR3 DNA: TGCGCCAGCAGCTTGGTAGGACAGTCCTACGAGCAGTACTTC. This rearrangement joins TRBV5-1 to TRBJ2-7; a weak D match, TRBD1 (6 bases). Germline V gives CDR1 SGHRS, CDR2 YFSETQ. The V gene lost 0 bases and the J gene lost 1 base, with 8 bases spanning the gap. The CDR3 totals 14 residues.

The rearrangement joins TRBV11-1 to TRBJ2-3; 12 nucleotides match TRBD2. V lost 1 base and J lost 4; bases outside the gene matches: 15. The germline gives CDR1 SGHAT, CDR2 FQDESV (reference sequence). This CDR3 has 20 amino acids. CDR3 region: CASSLELAGGVFYMADTQYF. DNA of the CDR3: TGTGCCAGCAGCTTAGAGCTAGCGGGGGGGGTTTTTTACATGGCAGATACGCAGTATTTT.

This clonotype was seen ten or more times. The chain carries TRBV25-1 and TRBJ2-1; TRBD1 aligns across 10 bases. The V gene's germline CDR1 is MGHDK and CDR2 SYGVNS. The ends lost 1 base at V and 6 bases at J; junction bases unmatched: 3. This CDR3 has 15 amino acids. CDR3 amino acids: CASSESGTGVNEQFF. The DNA of the CDR3 is TGTGCCAGCAGTGAATCCGGGACAGGGGTCAATGAGCAGTTCTTC.

A few counts support this clonotype. The V call is TRBV24-1, the J call TRBJ1-1; TRBD1 might be the D (6 bases). V lost 4 bases to trimming and J lost 1 base, with 9 bases between them. The CDR3 is 14 residues long. Germline V gene data show CDR1 as KGHDR and CDR2 as SFDVKD. Here the CDR3 DNA reads TGTGCCACCAGTGACTCGGGGGCGAACACTGAAGCTTTCTTT. Amino acid sequence: CATSDSGANTEAFF.

V usage is TRBV2 and J usage is TRBJ2-3; a possible D gene is TRBD2 (5 bases). V gave up 3 bases and J gave up 2 bases, with 12 bases separating them. CDR1 is SNHLY and CDR2 is FYNNEI in the germline V gene. The CDR3 totals 15 residues. The CDR3 DNA sequence: TGTGCCAGCAGTGAGTCGAGAGGGTACACAGATACGCAGTATTTT. Protein: CASSESRGYTDTQYF.

The CDR3 region is CATSDTALGSTDTQYF. Written as DNA, the CDR3 is TGTGCCACCAGTGATACTGCTTTAGGTAGCACAGATACGCAGTATTTT. The chain joins TRBV24-1 to TRBJ2-3; D unclear. The ends were cut back, 3 bases at V and 0 bases at J, with 12 bases in the middle. This CDR3 comprises 16 residues. CDR1 and CDR2 from the germline V gene are KGHDR and SFDVKD.

The J gene is TRBJ1-2, the V gene TRBV29-1, with 7 bases aligning to TRBD1. The CDR3 extends over 11 amino acids. Germline V CDR1 and CDR2: SQVTM, ANQGSEA. The ends lost 7 bases at V and 4 bases at J; junction bases unmatched: 3. The CDR3 DNA reads TGCAGCGGGAGGGACAGCTATGGCTACACCTTC. Translated: CSGRDSYGYTF.

For this clonotype: This may come from a read error, since a much larger clone is one base off. The CDR3 bases are TGTGCCGGCAGCCGGGACCGCACAGATACGCAGTATTTT. It is translated as CAGSRDRTDTQYF. The chain employs TRBV6-1 and TRBJ2-3; D may match TRBD1 or TRBD2 (5 bases each). The CDR3 spans 13 residues. In germline, CDR1 is MNHNS, CDR2 SASEGT.

This clonotype was seen many times. The chain recombines TRBV20-1 with TRBJ2-2; a possible D gene is TRBD1 (6 bases). V lost 6 bases, J lost 5 bases, and 13 bases lay in between. The CDR3 length is 13 residues. In germline, CDR1 is DFQATT, CDR2 SNEGSKA (reference sequence). The chain's CDR3 is CSAKSTGTGELFF. CDR3 DNA sequence: TGCAGTGCCAAATCCACAGGGACCGGGGAGCTGTTTTTT.

This chain joins TRBV7-2 and TRBJ2-6; no reliable D call. The V and J ends lost 7 bases and 4 bases respectively, with 14 bases between them. Germline CDR1 SGHTA, CDR2 FQGNSA. This CDR3 is 15 amino acids long. The CDR3 region has the DNA TGTGCCAGCACCAGGTTGTTGTCGGGGGCCAACGTCCTGACTTTC. Translating gives CASTRLLSGANVLTF.

In its sample, this clonotype was seen many times. This chain connects TRBV15 to TRBJ2-3; 9 bases line up with TRBD2. CDR1 is LNHNV, CDR2 YYDKDF, per germline (reference sequence). This CDR3 has 16 residues. V lost 1 base and J lost 2; bases outside the gene matches: 4. The CDR3 sequence: CATSRGTSAITDTQYF. The DNA for the CDR3 is TGTGCCACCAGCAGAGGGACTAGCGCTATCACAGATACGCAGTATTTT.

This clonotype was counted ten times or more. V is TRBV5-1 and J is TRBJ2-5; D gene unclear. From germline, CDR1 is SGHRS and CDR2 YFSETQ. The CDR3 is made up of 13 amino acids. V was shortened by 0 bases and J by 5 bases, with 8 bases between the two germline ends. This CDR3 is CASSLDRLETQYF. The CDR3 bases are TGCGCCAGCAGCTTGGACAGACTGGAGACCCAGTACTTC.

For this clonotype: Just one base apart from a much larger clone, this may be a read error. The J gene is TRBJ1-4, the V gene TRBV6-1; D gene unclear. V gave up 6 bases and J gave up 9 bases, with 14 bases separating them. Germline V gives CDR1 MNHNS, CDR2 SASEGT. The CDR3 consists of 13 residues. CDR3 nucleotides: TGTGCCAGCAGGACCCACCGGGCTAAAAAACTGTTTTTT. Its translation: CASRTHRAKKLFF.

The chain employs TRBV2 and TRBJ2-1; 8 nucleotides align to TRBD2. Per germline, CDR1 SNHLY and CDR2 FYNNEI. Trimming removed 5 bases from V and 0 bases from J; junction bases left unmatched: 3. This CDR3 is 15 amino acids long. DNA for the CDR3: TGTGCCAGCAGTTTAGCGGGGAGCTCCTACAATGAGCAGTTCTTC. It codes for CASSLAGSSYNEQFF.

This clonotype was counted between two and nine times. The chain employs TRBV10-3 and TRBJ2-7; TRBD1 matches at 8 bases. J lost 4 bases, V lost 4 bases, and 9 bases had no gene match. CDR1 and CDR2 from the germline V gene are ENHRY and SYGVKD. The CDR3 extends over 15 amino acids. In DNA form, the CDR3 reads TGTGCCATCAGTGCTTCCCAGGGGGCGCAGTACGAGCAGTACTTC. Amino acid sequence: CAISASQGAQYEQYF.